Listed here are 11 T cell receptor beta chains from one sample, sequenced in a study of T cells in tuberculosis. The time point was: new active TB diagnosis, blood taken before or within 7 days of starting treatment. TCRdb keeps only in-frame clones here, not all; method: immunoSEQ multiplex PCR. This sample carries tens of thousands of clones, approximately 93% of them seen once, and the ten largest clones take about an eighth. The sequencing used PBMCs, collected at tuberculosis diagnosis. Receptor source: an adult with tuberculosis.

This rearrangement joins TRBV27 to TRBJ2-1; possible D gene TRBD2, 5 bases. V was pared by 5 bases and J by 0 bases, with 11 bases between. This CDR3 has 15 residues. The germline V gene has CDR1 MNHEY and CDR2 SMNVEV (reference sequence). CDR3: CASSMDSDSYNEQFF. The CDR3 coding sequence is TGTGCCAGCAGTATGGACTCTGACTCCTACAATGAGCAGTTCTTC.

V usage is TRBV5-1 and J usage is TRBJ1-6; D may be TRBD1 (5 bases). The CDR3 totals 16 residues. The V gene's germline CDR1 is SGHRS and CDR2 YFSETQ. Trimming left V 5 bases short and J 1 base short, with 13 bases between. CDR3 sequence reads: CASSFDSRSYNSPLHF. CDR3 nucleotides: TGCGCCAGCAGTTTTGACAGTCGGTCCTATAATTCACCCCTCCACTTT.

The J gene is TRBJ1-2, the V gene TRBV30; 7 bases align to TRBD1. The CDR3 is 16 amino acids. V lost 1 base to trimming and J lost 2 bases; unmatched junction nucleotides: 10. Per germline, CDR1 GTSNPN and CDR2 SVGIG (reference sequence). CDR3 sequence: CAWSALPGQANYGYTF. CDR3 nucleotides: TGTGCCTGGAGTGCCCTCCCCGGACAGGCGAACTATGGCTACACCTTC.

J is TRBJ2-1 and V is TRBV5-1; TRBD2 matches 7 bases. The V gene's germline CDR1 is SGHRS and CDR2 YFSETQ. The junction had 4 bases not matched to a gene; V was cut back by 0 bases and J by 4 bases. The CDR3 spans 15 residues. The CDR3 DNA sequence: TGCGCCAGCAGCTTGGATAGCGGGCTTTACAATGAGCAGTTCTTC. It specifies CASSLDSGLYNEQFF.

This clone was detected only once. The rearrangement uses TRBV11-3 and TRBJ2-7, with D possibly TRBD2 on 6 matching bases. V was clipped by 3 bases and J by 5 bases, with 11 bases between them. The germline gives CDR1 SGHNT, CDR2 YENEEA. The CDR3 is 13 amino acids. CDR3 amino acids: CASSLGGAHEQYF. The CDR3 DNA is TGTGCCAGCAGCTTGGGGGGAGCCCACGAGCAGTACTTC.

The CDR3 coding sequence is TGTGCTAGTGGTTTGAGCTCGCTGACGGTAGCGGGGGGGCCGTTAGGAGAGACCCAGTACTTC. This translates into CASGLSSLTVAGGPLGETQYF. V is TRBV12-5 and J is TRBJ2-5; 11 nucleotides match TRBD2. The trim removed 2 bases at V and 4 bases at J, leaving 21 bases unmatched. CDR1 is LGHNT, CDR2 FRNRAP, per germline. This CDR3 has 21 amino acids. Filled out from reference TRBV12-5 and TRBJ2-5, the complete variable domain reads DARVTQTPRHKVTEMGQEVTMRCQPILGHNTVFWYRQTMMQGLELLAYFRNRAPLDDSGMPKDRFSAEMPDATLATLKIQPSEPRDSAVYFCASGLSSLTVAGGPLGETQYFGPGTRLLVL.

The chain links TRBV10-3 to TRBJ2-2, with 7 bases fitting TRBD1. V was clipped by 3 bases and J by 5 bases; unmatched bases: 6. In germline, CDR1 is ENHRY, CDR2 SYGVKD. The CDR3 has 15 residues. Written as DNA, the CDR3 is TGTGCCATCAGTGAATTCGAGGGGGCGACCGGGGAGCTGTTTTTT. This encodes CAISEFEGATGELFF.

The chain carries TRBV10-3 and TRBJ2-3; TRBD2 agrees at 10 bases. The junction had 4 bases not matched to a gene; V was cut back by 4 bases and J by 0 bases. The CDR3 consists of 16 residues. Germline V CDR1 and CDR2: ENHRY, SYGVKD. The DNA for the CDR3 is TGTGCCATCAGTGGCCTAGCGGGGGTTAGCACAGATACGCAGTATTTT. This sequence encodes CAISGLAGVSTDTQYF.

V is TRBV19 and J is TRBJ2-7, with 13 positions matching TRBD2. The CDR3 extends over 15 amino acids. V shed 5 bases, J shed 6 bases, and the junction held 7 bases outside the gene matches. The V gene's germline CDR1 is LNHDA and CDR2 SQIVND (reference sequence). The CDR3 bases are TGTGCCAGTAGTCGGACTAGCGGGGGCCTCCGCGAGCAGTACTTC. It codes for CASSRTSGGLREQYF. Supplemented by reference TRBV19 and TRBJ2-7, the full variable domain reads DGGITQSPKYLFRKEGQNVTLSCEQNLNHDAMYWYRQDPGQGLRLIYYSQIVNDFQKGDIAEGYSVSREKKESFPLTVTSAQKNPTAFYLCASSRTSGGLREQYFGPGTRLTVT.

The sample holds a few counts of this clone. This sequence joins TRBV30 and TRBJ2-1, with a tentative D call TRBD2 (5 bases). The CDR3 is 15 residues long. With 5 bases removed from V and 3 bases from J, the gap between germline ends came to 17 bases. Germline loops: CDR1 GTSNPN, CDR2 SVGIG (reference sequence). The DNA of the CDR3 is TGTGCCTGGTCTGTCGGCAGCGGAGTCTACAATGAGCAGTTCTTC. The encoded protein is CAWSVGSGVYNEQFF.

This chain links TRBV10-3 with TRBJ2-1, with 10 nucleotides matching TRBD1. CDR3 length: 14 residues. J lost 6 bases, V lost 10 bases, and 9 bases had no gene match. The germline CDR1 and CDR2 sequences are ENHRY and SYGVKD. The CDR3 coding sequence is TGTGCCACCCGACAGGGGGCTCCCGGCAATGAGCAGTTCTTC. This encodes CATRQGAPGNEQFF.